This T cell receptor beta chain was sequenced during a study of cytomegalovirus exposure and HLA in healthy donors. Across the study: Per a later analysis, the approximately 700 first-cohort and about 120 validation repertoires shared one platform.

As regards this clone: Its antigen is currently unknown.

Germline trimming cut 4 bases from V and 5 bases from J; bases unmatched to any gene: 10. The CDR3 is made up of 15 amino acids. In germline, CDR1 is LNHNV, CDR2 YYDKDF (reference sequence). Study results and limitations: The investigators catalogued some 150 TCR beta chains as cytomegalovirus-associated. One later analysis, an examination of the approximately 130 validation repertoires, found that first-cohort TCR clusters tended to co-occur in them.

TCRdb's copy holds only in-frame clones and misses some; the assay was immunoSEQ multiplex PCR. The repertoire includes about 120,000 clones, 90% to 96% of them detected once, and about 1.7% sits in the top ten. This TCR came from a man younger than 35 in good health and CMV-seronegative. The rearrangement joins TRBV15 to TRBJ2-7; 8 bases match TRBD2. The sequenced sample consisted of PBMCs. This CDR3 is CATSISGSTGDEQYF. The CDR3 nucleotides are TGTGCCACCAGCATCAGCGGGAGCACCGGGGACGAGCAGTACTTC.